This T cell receptor beta chain was sequenced for a study of T cells in Graves' hyperthyroidism and ophthalmopathy (dated by TCRdb to the late 2010s). For context, the study as a whole: Peripheral blood was sampled at the time of initial diagnosis, prior to any treatment. A discovery cohort of about 95 patients, approximately 45 with Graves' ophthalmopathy and about 58 with stable Graves' hyperthyroidism, was used to find distinguishing TCR V-J signatures. TCR Vbeta CDR3 sequencing of roughly 140 peripheral blood samples (around 45 ophthalmopathy, over 70 hyperthyroidism and about 17 progressor patients) is reported in the paper. In addition, the study compared T-cell repertoires in thyroid tissue and in blood from a handful of Graves' hyperthyroidism patients. Prospective prediction of ophthalmopathy was tested in an independent validation cohort consisting of 18 hyperthyroidism patients and 17 patients who later progressed to ophthalmopathy. The roughly 91 discovery patients were randomly divided into training and test sets at a 7:3 ratio. After blood sampling, hyperthyroidism patients were treated with methimazole at a starting dose of 30 mg daily, and ophthalmopathy patients were treated with high-dose intravenous methylprednisolone. Overall results and qualifications from the work: Most expanded thyroid clonotypes (frequency above 0.001) were also detected in blood, suggesting blood repertoires may reflect thyroid immune responses. In cross-validation, a model built on a 13 V-J signature told ophthalmopathy apart from stable hyperthyroidism with approximately 91% sensitivity and roughly 81% specificity, and in testing the same model reached 80%/75%. In validation, progression to ophthalmopathy was predicted by the model with around 70% sensitivity and 72.22% specificity, a median of roughly 6 months before onset. No statistical method was used to set the sample size in advance, and investigators knew the group allocation.

Concerning this clonotype: Its antigen is still unknown. Base qualities are not at hand, and no much larger clone is one base apart.

From its cysteine to its phenylalanine, the CDR3 spans 15 amino acids. Only the CDR3 portion is preserved as DNA: 45 bases, with reading frame beginning at the first base. Sequences DFQATT (CDR1) and SNEGSKA (CDR2) are obtained from the germline V gene (reference sequence). Trimming leaves V shorter by 1 base and J shorter by 8 bases, with the junction holding 6 bases beyond the gene matches. The TCR beta CDR3 regions were amplified from RNA transcripts. The TCR CDR3 was subjected to a first round of RT-PCR using the HTBI primer set and the Qiagen OneStep RT-PCR kit. Libraries were constructed in a second round of multiplex PCR, after which size selection and purification were performed. Paired-end sequencing of the libraries was performed with 100 bp reads on an Illumina HiSeq2000. Per the source publication's procedure: Raw data were processed with SOAPnuke, discarding reads with adapters, uncalled bases, mean Phred below 15, or no exact constant-primer or identifier match. High-quality paired reads were merged using COPE v1.2.5, and each unique nucleotide sequence was defined as a clonotype. MiTCR v1.1 was used to align the clonotypes against IMGT TRBV, TRBD and TRBJ reference segments. The analysis included only V-J combinations with a frequency above 0.0001, which together covered around 99% of the repertoires. The TCS score was defined as the ratio of F50 (clonal expansion) to E x V (chaos), calculated using BLOSUM62-based TCRdist between CDR3 peptides within each V-J. Welch's t-statistics and random forest reduced 514 V-J features to roughly 13, which were used in a naive Bayes classifier (R e1071). The public reads were reanalyzed by TCRdb: fastp trimming at Q25, MiXCR alignment, in-frame beta chains only. Each CDR3 protein appears once, grouped with its most common genes and DNA. In this record, the V and J calls reflect TCRdb's handling and not the investigators' own analysis. For this sample the table gives about 640,000 distinct CDR3 sequences, of which less than 25% were detected only once. The ten top clones hold 30% to 40% of the sample.

Moderately to severely active disease, a Clinical Activity Score of at least 3, a NOSPECS grade of at least 4, and a duration under 3 months were present in ophthalmopathy patients. The study excluded patients with uncontrolled infections, other autoimmune diseases, pregnancy or lactation. Diagnoses were established on the basis of clinical symptoms, serum thyroxine and TRAb, thyroid ultrasound, and orbital computed tomography. PBMCs were isolated from 7.5 to 10 ml of fresh peripheral blood by Ficoll-Paque density gradient centrifugation. Total RNA was extracted with Trizol reagent, and quality was checked on an Agilent 2100 Bioanalyzer.

The receptor's source is a man aged 25 to 40 with Graves' ophthalmopathy. This receptor chain uses TRBV20-1 and TRBJ2-1; 12 central nucleotides agree with TRBD2. Sequencing used blood. The CDR3: CSARGPGLAGHEQFF. In nucleotide form, the sequence is TGCAGTGCTAGAGGCCCGGGACTAGCGGGCCATGAGCAGTTCTTC.